These T cell receptor beta chains were read from a single sample in a study of lymphopenia after photon versus proton radiotherapy. Clones were sequenced by immunoSEQ multiplex PCR, and TCRdb holds only the in-frame ones, with some missing. The sample comprises about 29,000 clones, around 90% of which are singletons, and approximately 50% rests with the top ten. The sample consisted of peripheral blood, taken from a patient treated with proton-based radiotherapy. Receptors originate from a woman aged 55-69 years with cholangiocarcinoma. Some clones in this sample may be carry-over from other donors' samples. Each CDR3 is given with its conserved first and last residue. D genes are given only for firm matches. Rows may omit the clone size; those that give it use once, few, many or a size class.

>TRBJ1-2|TRBV27|.|.
TGTGCCAGCAGTTTACCGGGGGTGGAGAATATCTATGGCTACACCTTC
CASSLPGVENIYGYTF
>TRBJ2-7|TRBV5-8|.|.
TGTGCCAGCAGCCCCCTGGCCAGGACCTACGAGCAGTACTTC
CASSPLARTYEQYF
>TRBJ2-7|TRBV5-1|.|.
TGCGCCAGCAATTCTCGGGACGGATCCTACGAGCAGTACTTC
CASNSRDGSYEQYF
>TRBJ1-1|TRBV15|.|.
TGTGCCACCTACCGGGACCCAATGAACACTGAAGCTTTCTTT
CATYRDPMNTEAFF
>TRBJ1-5|TRBV7-8|.|medium-sized
TGTGCCAGCAGCCCCAACACGGGAGTTAGCAATCAGCCCCAGCATTTT
CASSPNTGVSNQPQHF
>TRBJ1-5|TRBV6-5|.|.
TGTGCCAGCAGACAGGCACGAGGCGTTCAGCCCCAGCATTTT
CASRQARGVQPQHF
>TRBJ2-7|TRBV29-1|.|.
TGCAGCGTCCCGGGCGGGACAAACATCTACGAGCAGTACTTC
CSVPGGTNIYEQYF
>TRBJ1-1|TRBV21-1|.|.
TGTGCCAGCAGCACGGGCCCACCTCCTCCACCTTTCATGAACACTGAAGCTTTCTTT
CASSTGPPPPPFMNTEAFF
>TRBJ1-1|TRBV25-1|.|.
TGTGCCAGCAGTGCACAGGGGAACACTGAAGCTTTCTTT
CASSAQGNTEAFF
>TRBJ2-3|TRBV7-6|.|.
TGTGCCAGCAGCTCTCAGGTGACAGATACGCAGTATTTT
CASSSQVTDTQYF
>TRBJ2-1|TRBV9|.|few
TGTGCCAGCAGCGTAGGATTCTGGGTCTATGAGCAGTTCTTC
CASSVGFWVYEQFF
>TRBJ2-5|TRBV28|.|.
TGTGCCAGCAGTTGGGTGGGGGAGACCCAGTACTTC
CASSWVGETQYF
>TRBJ2-2|TRBV19|TRBD1|.
TGTGCCAGTAGTAAGGACAGGGGGCGCGGGGAGCTGTTTTTT
CASSKDRGRGELFF
>TRBJ2-5|TRBV7-2|.|.
TGTGCCAGCAGCTTAGCTTTGGAGACCCAGTACTTC
CASSLALETQYF
>TRBJ1-3|TRBV27|TRBD1|.
TGTGCCAGCAGTTTTGTCAGGGGGCCTGGAAACACCATATATTTT
CASSFVRGPGNTIYF
>TRBJ2-1|TRBV18|.|.
TGTGCCAGCTCACCAGGGGGCCCCCCGTACAATGAGCAGTTCTTC
CASSPGGPPYNEQFF
>TRBJ2-3|TRBV2|TRBD2|.
TGTGCCAGCAGGAGGACTAGTTCTTTCCCAGATACGCAGTATTTT
CASRRTSSFPDTQYF
>TRBJ2-1|TRBV20-1|.|.
TGCAGTGCTAAAAAGAGTAATGAGCAGTTCTTC
CSAKKSNEQFF
>TRBJ2-4|TRBV4-2|TRBD2|.
TGTGCCAGCAGCCCACCGACTAGCACCCAAAACATTCAGTACTTC
CASSPPTSTQNIQYF
>TRBJ1-6|TRBV6-1|TRBD1|.
TGTGCCAGCACCCCAGGACAGGGATACTCACCCCTCCACTTT
CASTPGQGYSPLHF
>TRBJ2-1|TRBV7-2|.|once
TGTGCCAGCAGCACTCAGGGTGGAGGAACGTTCAACAATGAGCAGTTCTTC
CASSTQGGGTFNNEQFF
>TRBJ1-5|TRBV10-3|TRBD1|few
TGTGCCATCAGTGAGACAGGGGGCGTGGGGCAGCCCCAGCATTTT
CAISETGGVGQPQHF
>TRBJ1-2|TRBV10-3|.|once
TGTGCCATCAGTGAGACAGCCGCGGGAGAGAATGGCTACACCTTC
CAISETAAGENGYTF
>TRBJ2-5|TRBV19|.|.
TGTGCCAGTAAAAAGGGGGGGACAAGGGGAGAGACCCAGTACTTC
CASKKGGTRGETQYF
>TRBJ1-5|TRBV2|TRBD1|.
TGTGCCAGCACCTCACAGGGGGATCAGCCCCAGCATTTT
CASTSQGDQPQHF
>TRBJ1-4|TRBV18|TRBD1|.
TGTGCCAGCTCATCAGGACAGGGGGCTAATGAAAAACTGTTTTTT
CASSSGQGANEKLFF
>TRBJ1-3|TRBV2|.|.
TGTGCCAGCAGGGCGGGTCAAGGAAACACCATATATTTT
CASRAGQGNTIYF
>TRBJ2-2|TRBV30|.|.
TGTGCCTGGAGTGTACAAGGGGGAAGGACCGGGGAGCTGTTTTTT
CAWSVQGGRTGELFF
>TRBJ2-2|TRBV2|.|.
TGTGCCAGCAGTAAGGAAGGGGCCGGGGAGCTGTTTTTT
CASSKEGAGELFF
>TRBJ2-7|TRBV6-5|TRBD1|.
TGTGCCAGCAGTTACGGACAGGGAGACTACGAGCAGTACTTC
CASSYGQGDYEQYF
>TRBJ2-2|TRBV5-1|.|.
TGCGCCAGCCGCCCCGCCGGATTAAACACCGGGGAGCTGTTTTTT
CASRPAGLNTGELFF
>TRBJ2-5|TRBV29-1|.|.
TGCAGCGTTGGAGGATTCGCAGAGACCCAGTACTTC
CSVGGFAETQYF
>TRBJ1-2|TRBV25-1|TRBD1|.
TGTGCCAGCAGAACCGGGACAGATAACTATGGCTACACCTTC
CASRTGTDNYGYTF
>TRBJ2-2|TRBV7-2|.|.
TGTGCCAGCAGCTTTTTAGGTGTTTGGACCGGGGAGCTGTTTTTT
CASSFLGVWTGELFF
>TRBJ1-1|TRBV11-2|.|.
TGTGCCAGCAGCGCAGACAGGATTTACACTGAAGCTTTCTTT
CASSADRIYTEAFF
>TRBJ2-7|TRBV5-4|TRBD1|.
TGTGCCAGCAGCTTGGAAAGGGGGCAATCCTACGAGCAGTACTTC
CASSLERGQSYEQYF
>TRBJ1-2|TRBV4-2|.|.
TGTGCCAGCAGCCAAGAAGTTGAACAGCTAATCTATGGCTACACCTTC
CASSQEVEQLIYGYTF